This T cell receptor beta chain was identified in a study of T cell repertoires and leukemia-associated antigens. Background on the study: Some 17 million effective reads came from all samples combined.

Study-wide results and limits: Vbeta, Jbeta, VDJ rearrangement and unique CDR3 counts did not differ significantly across four groups.

Via MiXCR, TCRdb re-called the 5' RACE reads, giving one row per CDR3 protein. Here the sample spans roughly 12,000 distinct CDR3 sequences, roughly 43% being singletons. V was pared by 6 bases and J by 2 bases, with 13 bases between. Germline V gene data show CDR1 as LGHNA and CDR2 as YNFKEQ. There are 15 residues in the CDR3. CD3+ T cells were rested overnight without fetal bovine serum. This clonotype was observed a handful of times. The antigen is unknown. The receptor comes from a female donor in good health. Specimen: CD3+ T cells sorted from blood and cultured. The chain combines TRBV4-2 with TRBJ2-2; a weak D match, TRBD2 (5 bases). In DNA form, the CDR3 reads TGTGCCAGCAGTCCGATGGACTCTAACACCGGGGAGCTGTTTTTT. It is translated as CASSPMDSNTGELFF.